The 20 T cell receptor beta chains in this list originate from one sample, sequenced in a study of T cell responses to AZD1222 COVID-19 vaccine (dated by TCRdb to the early 2020s). Interpreted using the paper, the time point label stands for: baseline before first vaccination. The receptor library was made with the immunoSEQ multiplex PCR assay. Drawn from immuneACCESS, this table holds only the in-frame rearrangements with V and J called that TCRdb kept. Clones are partly lost; checked studies trace under half to an unresolved V gene and leave the rest unexplained. The sample table records roughly 150,000 clones; about 93% of these occur just once. The top ten clonotypes cover less than 4.5% of the sample. Sample: peripheral blood, taken on day 0 of AZD1222 vaccination. The origin of the receptors is an adult in good health.

The rearrangement uses TRBV15 and TRBJ1-5; 8 positions match TRBD1. V was pared by 3 bases and J by 7 bases, with 8 bases of the junction left unmatched. The CDR3 runs to 15 residues. Germline CDR1 reads LNHNV; CDR2 reads YYDKDF (reference sequence). The chain's CDR3 is CATSSADRGLQPQHF. The CDR3 coding sequence is TGTGCCACCAGCAGCGCCGACAGGGGACTCCAGCCCCAGCATTTT.

The CDR3 DNA reads TGTGCCAGCAGTCCCGAGGGAGGGAACACTGAAGCTTTCTTT. It codes for CASSPEGGNTEAFF. The V and J genes are TRBV6-4 and TRBJ1-1; D unclear. Germline V CDR1 and CDR2: MRHNA, SNTAGT. V lost 5 bases, J lost 1 base, and 11 bases lay in between. The CDR3 has 14 residues.

This chain joins TRBV28 and TRBJ2-3; TRBD2 might be the D (5 bases). Per germline, CDR1 MDHEN and CDR2 SYDVKM. V shed 8 bases and J shed 6 bases, with 12 bases lying between them. The CDR3 extends over 12 amino acids. In DNA, the CDR3 is TGTGCCAGCCGGGGAGTGGTGGATACGCAGTATTTT. The encoded protein is CASRGVVDTQYF.

This sequence joins TRBV25-1 and TRBJ1-6; D might be TRBD1 (6 bases). Germline CDR1 and CDR2: MGHDK and SYGVNS. V lost 8 bases to trimming and J lost 8 bases, with 13 bases between them. The CDR3 sequence is 13 residues long. CDR3 residues: CASSRDTYSPLHF. CDR3 sequence (DNA): TGTGCCAGCTCCCGGGACACCTATTCACCCCTCCACTTT.

The CDR3 spells CATSDAQGWGSQETQYF. The CDR3 bases are TGTGCCACCAGTGATGCACAGGGTTGGGGCTCCCAAGAGACCCAGTACTTC. This chain links TRBV24-1 with TRBJ2-5; the D gene is possibly TRBD1 (6 bases). The CDR3 loop spans 17 amino acids. Germline lookup yields CDR1 KGHDR and CDR2 SFDVKD. Trimming took off 3 bases at V and 1 base at J, with 17 bases between the two ends.

The rearrangement joins TRBV4-1 to TRBJ2-1, with D maybe TRBD2 (6 bases). Germline CDR1 and CDR2: MGHRA and YSYEKL. This CDR3 has 13 residues. V was clipped by 0 bases and J by 9 bases, with 9 bases between them. CDR3 residues: CASSQDAGGEQFF. CDR3 coding DNA: TGCGCCAGCAGCCAAGATGCCGGGGGTGAGCAGTTCTTC.

This clone was seen a single time. The genes are TRBV6-6 and TRBJ1-6; 9 bases align to TRBD1. V shed 5 bases, J shed 8 bases, and the junction held 4 bases outside the gene matches. CDR3 length: 14 amino acids. CDR1 is MNHNY, CDR2 SVGAGI, per germline (reference sequence). The CDR3 spells CASSNRGRDSPLHF. CDR3 coding DNA: TGTGCCAGCAGTAACAGGGGGCGCGATTCACCCCTCCACTTT.

CDR3 protein: CASSLDPGVLYGYTF. In DNA, the CDR3 is TGTGCCAGCAGCTTGGATCCGGGCGTCCTCTATGGCTACACCTTC. The gene calls are TRBV5-4 and TRBJ1-2; D gene ambiguous. V shed 0 bases and J shed 4 bases, with 13 bases lying between them. Germline V lookup: CDR1 SGHNT, CDR2 YYREEE (reference sequence). The CDR3 loop spans 15 amino acids.

The chain is built from TRBV7-2 and TRBJ2-7; D is ambiguous. Germline CDR1 SGHTA, CDR2 FQGNSA. The CDR3 is 12 amino acids. Trimming shortened V by 2 bases and J by 1 base, and 3 bases separated the two germline ends. The CDR3 region is CASSLNSYEQYF. The DNA of the CDR3 is TGTGCCAGCAGCTTAAATTCCTACGAGCAGTACTTC.

The genes are TRBV28 and TRBJ1-4; no firm D call. The CDR3 covers 15 residues. Germline assignment: CDR1 MDHEN and CDR2 SYDVKM. The V end was cut by 2 bases, the J end by 4 bases, with 11 bases between. CDR3 amino acids: CASSLRTGLNEKLFF. The CDR3 nucleotides read TGTGCCAGCAGTTTACGGACTGGGCTTAATGAAAAACTGTTTTTT.

The chain links TRBV30 to TRBJ1-4; D perhaps matches TRBD1 (5 bases). V lost 3 bases and J lost 3, with 14 bases in between. The CDR3 contains 15 residues. The germline V gene has CDR1 GTSNPN and CDR2 SVGIG (reference sequence). The DNA for the CDR3 is TGTGCCTGGAGAAGACCCGGGGGGGCTAATGAAAAACTGTTTTTT. This encodes CAWRRPGGANEKLFF.

The rearrangement links TRBV7-2 to TRBJ2-3; TRBD2 agrees at 9 bases. CDR3 length: 15 residues. Germline V gene data show CDR1 as SGHTA and CDR2 as FQGNSA. V dropped 3 bases and J dropped 2; count of bases not matched to a gene: 3. CDR3 amino acids: CASSFRLAATDTQYF. The CDR3 bases are TGTGCCAGCAGCTTCAGACTAGCGGCCACAGATACGCAGTATTTT. The whole variable domain, remainder taken from reference TRBV7-2 and TRBJ2-3, is GAGVSQSPSNKVTEKGKDVELRCDPISGHTALYWYRQSLGQGLEFLIYFQGNSAPDKSGLPSDRFSAERTGGSVSTLTIQRTQQEDSAVYLCASSFRLAATDTQYFGPGTRLTVL.

V and J are TRBV19 and TRBJ2-7; 7 bases align to TRBD1. Trimming at V came to 5 bases and at J to 0 bases, leaving 4 bases not matched to a gene. The CDR3 extends over 14 amino acids. Germline V gene lookup returns CDR1 LNHDA and CDR2 SQIVND (reference sequence). Written as DNA, the CDR3 is TGTGCCAGTAGTCCTTGGGACAGCTCCTACGAGCAGTACTTC. Its protein product is CASSPWDSSYEQYF.

V and J are TRBV28 and TRBJ1-2, with D possibly being TRBD1 (5 bases). V lost 4 bases and J 4 bases, leaving 13 bases between the germline ends. CDR3 length: 14 residues. Germline V lookup: CDR1 MDHEN, CDR2 SYDVKM. Written as DNA, the CDR3 is TGTGCCAGCAGTTCCCCCGGGACGGCCTATGGCTACACCTTC. This codes for CASSSPGTAYGYTF.

The chain joins TRBV7-9 to TRBJ1-1; 7 nucleotides match TRBD1. The CDR3 loop spans 16 amino acids. Unmatched junction bases numbered 9, after V lost 5 bases and J lost 0 bases. The germline V gene encodes CDR1 SEHNR and CDR2 FQNEAQ (reference sequence). CDR3 in DNA: TGTGCCAGCAGCCCGGTGGGACAGAGTATGAACACTGAAGCTTTCTTT. It codes for CASSPVGQSMNTEAFF. The variable domain in full, completed from reference TRBV7-9 and TRBJ1-1, reads DTGVSQNPRHKITKRGQNVTFRCDPISEHNRLYWYRQTLGQGPEFLTYFQNEAQLEKSRLLSDRFSAERPKGSFSTLEIQRTEQGDSAMYLCASSPVGQSMNTEAFFGQGTRLTVV.

This sequence joins TRBV6-6 and TRBJ1-4, with D possibly TRBD1 on 6 matching bases. V dropped 5 bases and J dropped 6 bases, with 13 bases sitting between them. The V gene's germline CDR1 is MNHNY and CDR2 SVGAGI (reference sequence). This CDR3 contains 14 residues. CDR3 sequence reads: CASSLGEGDEKLFF. The DNA of the CDR3 is TGTGCCAGCAGTCTGGGGGAGGGGGATGAAAAACTGTTTTTT.

About this clone: Germline is not matched at one junction end, which may reflect a read error. This sequence joins TRBV9 and TRBJ2-3, with 7 bases identical to TRBD1. In germline, CDR1 is SGDLS, CDR2 YYNGEE. The CDR3 length is 11 residues. CDR3 region: CASSVRQGTDF. The CDR3 nucleotides are TGTGCCAGCAGCGTTCGACAGGGCACGGATTTT.

The V and J genes are TRBV6-6 and TRBJ1-2; D remains unclear. The V end lost 0 bases, the J end lost 4 bases, and 6 bases lay between the germline ends. The germline V gene has CDR1 MNHNY and CDR2 SVGAGI (reference sequence). The CDR3 totals 13 residues. Here the CDR3 DNA reads TGTGCCAGCAGTTACTCGATGACCTATGGCTACACCTTC. Translation: CASSYSMTYGYTF.

This chain links TRBV7-2 with TRBJ2-3; TRBD2 might be the D (5 bases). CDR1 and CDR2 (germline): SGHTA, FQGNSA. V dropped 1 base and J dropped 1 base, with 15 bases sitting between them. The CDR3 has 17 amino acids. CDR3 coding DNA: TGTGCCAGCAGCTTAGTAGGTCCCGGGATGGGCACAGATACGCAGTATTTT. Its translation: CASSLVGPGMGTDTQYF.

To note about this clone: A junction boundary mismatches the germline segment, possibly from a read error. Written as DNA, the CDR3 is TGTGCCAGCAGCTACGATCTTGGGCAGGACAGGACCTTC. It specifies CASSYDLGQDRTF. The chain couples TRBV5-4 to TRBJ2-7; 7 nucleotides line up with TRBD1. Germline CDR1 and CDR2: SGHNT and YYREEE (reference sequence). The length of the CDR3 is 13 residues.